The entry below gives a single T cell receptor beta chain sequence along with its context. Its antigen remains unidentified. The data originate from a study of long-term antiretroviral therapy in people with HIV. There were roughly 0.9-11 million cryopreserved PBMC in the samples before DNA extraction. With survey level as its setting, the immunoSEQ assay was v3.0. The data were produced by immunoSEQ multiplex PCR, yet TCRdb's version contains in-frame clones alone and is incomplete. In the table there are fewer than 40,000 clones, around 94% of which are singletons. The CDR3 totals 14 residues. Trimming pared 8 bases from V and 0 bases from J, leaving 11 bases between. Per the germline V gene, CDR1 is LNHDA and CDR2 is SQIVND (reference sequence). Whole-study findings and limits: Although diversity increased after ART, it remained lower than in transplant donor controls.

This chain joins TRBV19 and TRBJ2-4; D unclear. The clonotype comes from a woman in her forties or fifties with HIV. Sequencing was performed on unsorted PBMCs, taken approximately 5.1 years after starting antiretroviral therapy. CDR3 in DNA: TGTGCCAGTGGGGAAGTTCTAGCCAAAAACATTCAGTACTTC. Protein: CASGEVLAKNIQYF. The whole variable domain, remainder taken from reference TRBV19 and TRBJ2-4, is DGGITQSPKYLFRKEGQNVTLSCEQNLNHDAMYWYRQDPGQGLRLIYYSQIVNDFQKGDIAEGYSVSREKKESFPLTVTSAQKNPTAFYLCASGEVLAKNIQYFGAGTRLSVL.